Below, 13 T cell receptor beta chains from the same sample are listed, as sequenced in a study of blood T cell repertoires in COVID-19. Profiling relied on immunoSEQ multiplex PCR, and the TCRdb table lists in-frame clones only, not all of them. Here the sample spans 50,000 or so clones, 85% to 95% being singletons. The material sequenced was peripheral blood. All receptors come from a woman older than 75 with acute or convalescent COVID-19.

This sequence joins TRBV20-1 and TRBJ2-7; D is perhaps TRBD1 (5 bases). In germline, CDR1 is DFQATT, CDR2 SNEGSKA (reference sequence). The CDR3 contains 11 residues. V was clipped by 6 bases and J by 4 bases, with 10 bases between them. CDR3 nucleotides: TGCAGTGCCGAACAGGAATACGAGCAGTACTTC. This encodes CSAEQEYEQYF.

This clone was seen just once. V gene TRBV9 combines with J gene TRBJ1-1; 7 nucleotides line up with TRBD1. Germline V gene lookup returns CDR1 SGDLS and CDR2 YYNGEE. Trimming removed 0 bases from V and 0 bases from J; junction bases left unmatched: 2. This CDR3 has 15 amino acids. The CDR3 sequence: CASSVEQGMNTEAFF. DNA of the CDR3: TGTGCCAGCAGCGTAGAACAGGGGATGAACACTGAAGCTTTCTTT.

This clone came up once. The chain carries TRBV18 and TRBJ1-2; TRBD1 matches 8 bases. V gave up 3 bases and J gave up 4 bases; unmatched junction bases: 1. The CDR3 has 13 amino acids. Germline-derived CDR1 and CDR2 are KGHSH and LQKENI. CDR3 coding DNA: TGTGCCAGCTCACCGGGACAGGTCTATGGCTACACCTTC. This codes for CASSPGQVYGYTF.

The chain links TRBV2 to TRBJ2-1; TRBD2 aligns across 8 bases. Germline V gene sequence: CDR1 SNHLY, CDR2 FYNNEI. V shed 1 base and J 5 bases; nucleotides not matched to a gene: 7. This CDR3 is 16 amino acids long. DNA for the CDR3: TGTGCCAGCAGTGAAGTCCGCGGGAGGAACCACAATGAGCAGTTCTTC. Its protein is CASSEVRGRNHNEQFF. The full variable domain, completed using reference TRBV2 and TRBJ2-1, is EPEVTQTPSHQVTQMGQEVILRCVPISNHLYFYWYRQILGQKVEFLVSFYNNEISEKSEIFDDQFSVERPDGSNFTLKIRSTKLEDSAMYFCASSEVRGRNHNEQFFGPGTRLTVL.

The J gene is TRBJ1-2, the V gene TRBV5-5; possibly TRBD1 for D (6 bases). The CDR3 extends over 14 amino acids. Germline V gives CDR1 SGHKS, CDR2 YYEKEE (reference sequence). The ends were cut back, 4 bases at V and 3 bases at J, with 13 bases in the middle. CDR3 nucleotide sequence: TGTGCCAGCAGCCTGGGGGCAGTGGACTATGGCTACACCTTC. Its protein product is CASSLGAVDYGYTF.

This clone was detected a few times. J is TRBJ1-5 and V is TRBV11-2; D gene unclear. The germline V gene encodes CDR1 SGHAT and CDR2 FQNNGV. The length of the CDR3 is 15 residues. With 0 bases removed from V and 4 bases from J, the gap between germline ends came to 10 bases. This CDR3 is CASSLDPGRNQPQHF. In DNA form, the CDR3 reads TGTGCCAGCAGCTTAGATCCAGGTCGGAATCAGCCCCAGCATTTT.

This clone was recorded only once. The rearrangement uses TRBV6-5 and TRBJ1-2; 7 bases are a match to TRBD1. This CDR3 has 15 residues. Germline trimming cut 4 bases from V and 0 bases from J; bases unmatched to any gene: 5. Germline CDR1 is MNHEY and CDR2 is SVGAGI. In DNA, the CDR3 is TGTGCCAGCAGTTCTCCGGGGACAGCTAACTATGGCTACACCTTC. It is translated as CASSSPGTANYGYTF.

This clone was seen only once. V is TRBV3-1 (or the pseudogene TRBV3-2) and J is TRBJ1-6, with TRBD1 matching 9 bases. CDR1 and CDR2 from the germline V gene are LGHDT and YNNKEL (reference sequence). Unmatched junction bases numbered 9, after V lost 6 bases and J lost 6 bases. The CDR3 totals 16 residues. This chain's CDR3 is CASRRTGGGGNSPLHF. CDR3 coding DNA: TGTGCCAGCAGGCGCACAGGGGGCGGGGGTAATTCACCCCTCCACTTT.

The chain employs TRBV6-2 or TRBV6-3 and TRBJ1-3; 7 bases align to TRBD1. CDR1 and CDR2 from the germline V gene are MNHEY and SVGEGT. The J segment lost 0 bases and the V segment lost 2 bases, leaving 10 bases of the junction unmatched. The CDR3 has 18 residues. The CDR3 DNA is TGTGCCAGCAGTTACCACCCAATCCGGGACAGCTCTGGAAACACCATATATTTT. Its translation: CASSYHPIRDSSGNTIYF.

The chain employs TRBV30 and TRBJ2-7; D gene ambiguous. This CDR3 is 10 amino acids long. Trimming removed 8 bases at V and 0 bases at J, with 5 bases between. CDR1 is GTSNPN, CDR2 SVGIG, per germline (reference sequence). The CDR3 sequence is CAMSSYEQYF. The CDR3 DNA reads TGTGCCATGAGCTCCTACGAGCAGTACTTC. The entire variable domain, with the rest obtained from reference TRBV30 and TRBJ2-7, is as follows: SQTIHQWPATLVQPVGSPLSLECTVEGTSNPNLYWYRQAAGRGLQLLFYSVGIGQISSEVPQNLSASRPQDRQFILSSKKLLLSDSGFYLCAMSSYEQYFGPGTRLTVT.

The chain couples TRBV11-1 to TRBJ2-1, with TRBD2 matching 8 bases. Germline V gives CDR1 SGHAT, CDR2 FQDESV (reference sequence). The ends lost 3 bases at V and 0 bases at J; junction bases unmatched: 4. The CDR3 is 16 amino acids. The CDR3 bases are TGTGCCAGCAGCTTGAGCGGGACTAGCTCCTACAATGAGCAGTTCTTC. Encoded protein: CASSLSGTSSYNEQFF.

This chain connects TRBV10-1 to TRBJ1-5; no clear D. Trimming took 4 bases from V and 6 from J, leaving 4 bases between them. CDR1 and CDR2 from the germline V gene are WNHNN and SYGVQD (reference sequence). This CDR3 has 11 residues. The CDR3 nucleotides are TGCGCCAGCAGTGTCCTTCAGCCCCAGCATTTT. It codes for CASSVLQPQHF.

This chain connects TRBV9 to TRBJ1-2; TRBD1 matches 8 bases. Looked up from germline, CDR1 is SGDLS and CDR2 is YYNGEE. J lost 0 bases, V lost 4 bases, and 17 bases had no gene match. The CDR3 runs 19 residues. This CDR3 reads CASSIHLGDRQIPNYGYTF. Written as DNA, the CDR3 is TGTGCCAGCAGCATACACCTGGGGGACAGGCAAATACCTAACTATGGCTACACCTTC.